These 9 T cell receptor beta chains originate from one sample sequenced in a study of T cell responses to AZD1222 COVID-19 vaccine. The table came from immunoSEQ multiplex PCR; TCRdb's copy has only in-frame clones and leaves some out. The table records around 59,000 clones, roughly nine tenths of them present only once. The specimen was peripheral blood, collected 28 days after the second AZD1222 dose. Every receptor here comes from an adult who received the AZD1222 COVID-19 vaccine.

Only one count was recorded for this clone. The rearrangement joins TRBV5-1 to TRBJ2-3; D may be TRBD2 (5 bases). V was pared by 5 bases and J by 1 base, with 11 bases between. Germline CDR1 and CDR2: SGHRS and YFSETQ. The CDR3 has 14 amino acids. The CDR3 loop is CASRVGSRTDTQYF. The CDR3 DNA follows: TGCGCCAGCAGGGTGGGGAGCCGCACAGATACGCAGTATTTT.

This clone was recorded only once. The genes are TRBV5-4 and TRBJ2-7; D is uncertain. Germline V gene data show CDR1 as SGHNT and CDR2 as YYREEE (reference sequence). The CDR3 contains 13 residues. Trimming took off 2 bases at V and 0 bases at J, with 6 bases between the two ends. Here the CDR3 DNA reads TGTGCCAGCAGCTTAGTCGCCTCCTACGAGCAGTACTTC. It yields the protein CASSLVASYEQYF.

V usage is TRBV2 and J usage is TRBJ1-5; D is uncertain. Trimming removed 4 bases from V and 0 bases from J, with 13 bases in between. Germline CDR1 is SNHLY and CDR2 is FYNNEI. This CDR3 has 16 amino acids. CDR3 amino acids: CASSVGQTYSNQPQHF. The CDR3 bases are TGTGCCAGCAGTGTAGGCCAGACCTATAGCAATCAGCCCCAGCATTTT. Together with reference TRBV2 and TRBJ1-5, the CDR3 gives the full variable domain: EPEVTQTPSHQVTQMGQEVILRCVPISNHLYFYWYRQILGQKVEFLVSFYNNEISEKSEIFDDQFSVERPDGSNFTLKIRSTKLEDSAMYFCASSVGQTYSNQPQHFGDGTRLSIL.

The sample holds a few counts of this clone. The chain employs TRBV3-1 (or the pseudogene TRBV3-2) and TRBJ2-7; weak D call: TRBD2 (5 bases). Germline CDR1 reads LGHDT; CDR2 reads YNNKEL (reference sequence). The CDR3 length is 17 residues. V lost 1 base to trimming and J lost 0 bases, with 16 bases between them. Here the CDR3 reads CASSQGGLSGFSYEQYF. The CDR3, as DNA: TGTGCCAGCAGCCAAGGCGGTCTGTCGGGGTTCTCCTACGAGCAGTACTTC.

The genes are TRBV13 and TRBJ2-5; 11 bases are a match to TRBD2. V gave up 7 bases and J gave up 2 bases; unmatched junction bases: 9. CDR3 length: 16 residues. Germline CDR1 and CDR2: PRHDT and FYEKMQ (reference sequence). As DNA, the CDR3 is TGTGCCAGCACAAGAAGGACTAGCGGGCGGCAAGAGACCCAGTACTTC. Translation: CASTRRTSGRQETQYF.

V usage is TRBV6-5 and J usage is TRBJ2-3, with a tentative D call TRBD2 (6 bases). CDR1 and CDR2 (germline): MNHEY, SVGAGI. V lost 6 bases to trimming and J lost 0 bases, with 10 bases between them. CDR3 length: 14 amino acids. DNA for the CDR3: TGTGCCAGCAGAATAGCGGTTAGCACAGATACGCAGTATTTT. This encodes CASRIAVSTDTQYF.

This clone appeared a single time. The chain couples TRBV5-1 to TRBJ1-4; weak D call: TRBD1 (5 bases). Per the germline V gene, CDR1 is SGHRS and CDR2 is YFSETQ. V was cut by 0 bases and J by 1 base, with 13 bases left in between. This CDR3 comprises 17 residues. The CDR3 loop is CASSLAGRARTNEKLFF. The CDR3 DNA is TGCGCCAGCAGCTTGGCCGGCAGGGCTCGAACTAATGAAAAACTGTTTTTT.

The chain couples TRBV6-1 to TRBJ1-2; no firm D call. Germline CDR1 is MNHNS and CDR2 is SASEGT. This CDR3 has 14 residues. V was trimmed by 3 bases and J by 2 bases, leaving 10 bases between them. CDR3 residues: CASSDIGQNYGYTF. The CDR3 DNA reads TGTGCCAGCAGTGACATAGGGCAGAACTATGGCTACACCTTC.

The chain links TRBV12-3 or TRBV12-4 to TRBJ2-7; D gene uncertain. The CDR3 covers 11 residues. Trimming took 6 bases from V and 1 from J, leaving 4 bases between them. DNA of the CDR3: TGTGCCAGCAGCCAGTCCTACGAGCAGTACTTC. It translates to CASSQSYEQYF.